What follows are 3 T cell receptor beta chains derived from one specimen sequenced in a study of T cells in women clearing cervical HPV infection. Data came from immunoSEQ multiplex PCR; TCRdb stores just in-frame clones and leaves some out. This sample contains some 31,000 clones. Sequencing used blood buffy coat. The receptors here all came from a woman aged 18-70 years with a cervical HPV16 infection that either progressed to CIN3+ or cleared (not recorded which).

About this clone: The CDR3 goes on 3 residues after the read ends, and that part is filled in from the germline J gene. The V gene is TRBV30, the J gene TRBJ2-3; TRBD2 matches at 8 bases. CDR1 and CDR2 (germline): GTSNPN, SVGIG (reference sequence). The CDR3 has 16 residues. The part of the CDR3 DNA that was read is TGTGCCTGGAGTTCGGCACTCCCGGGACTAGGGGTTGCG. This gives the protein CAWSSALPGLGVA. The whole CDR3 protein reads CAWSSALPGLGVAQYF. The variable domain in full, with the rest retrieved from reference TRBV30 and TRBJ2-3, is SQTIHQWPATLVQPVGSPLSLECTVEGTSNPNLYWYRQAAGRGLQLLFYSVGIGQISSEVPQNLSASRPQDRQFILSSKKLLLSDSGFYLCAWSSALPGLGVAQYFGPGTRLTVL.

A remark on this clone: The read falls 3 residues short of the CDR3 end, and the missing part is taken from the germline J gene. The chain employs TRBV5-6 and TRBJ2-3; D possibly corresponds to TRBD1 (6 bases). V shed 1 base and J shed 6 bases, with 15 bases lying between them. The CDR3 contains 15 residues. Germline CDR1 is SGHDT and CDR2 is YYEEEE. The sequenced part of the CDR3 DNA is TGTGCCAGCAGCTTGTGGGGGCGTTCGTCGGATACG. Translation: CASSLWGRSSDT. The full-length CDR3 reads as CASSLWGRSSDTQYF.

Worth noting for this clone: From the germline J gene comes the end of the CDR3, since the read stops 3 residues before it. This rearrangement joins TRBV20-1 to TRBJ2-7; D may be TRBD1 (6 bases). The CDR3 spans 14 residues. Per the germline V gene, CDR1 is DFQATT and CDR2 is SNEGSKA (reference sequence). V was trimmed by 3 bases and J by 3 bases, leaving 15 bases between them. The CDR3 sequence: CSASLQGSVYEQYF. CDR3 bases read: TGCAGTGCTAGCCTCCAGGGGAGTGTCTACGAG.